The 17 T cell receptor beta chains reported below all come from one sample, sequenced in a study of T cell responses to AZD1222 COVID-19 vaccine. The data were produced by immunoSEQ multiplex PCR, yet TCRdb's version contains in-frame clones alone and is incomplete. The data show 100,000 or so clones, approximately 93% seen once. Here the sequenced sample was peripheral blood, taken on day 0 of AZD1222 vaccination. All receptors come from an adult in good health.

The genes are TRBV30 and TRBJ2-2; TRBD1 is a possible D gene (6 bases). CDR3 size: 14 residues. Trimming stripped 4 bases from V and 0 bases from J, with 9 bases between. Per the germline V gene, CDR1 is GTSNPN and CDR2 is SVGIG (reference sequence). In DNA form, the CDR3 reads TGTGCCTGGAAGGGACACACGAACACCGGGGAGCTGTTTTTT. This sequence encodes CAWKGHTNTGELFF.

This rearrangement joins TRBV27 to TRBJ2-4, with unresolved D. The length of the CDR3 is 16 residues. Trimming stripped 5 bases from V and 0 bases from J, with 14 bases between. CDR1 MNHEY and CDR2 SMNVEV come from the germline V gene (reference sequence). The CDR3 region is CASSPLPGIAKNIQYF. CDR3 DNA: TGTGCCAGCAGTCCCCTCCCTGGGATAGCCAAAAACATTCAGTACTTC.

The chain recombines TRBV6-6 with TRBJ2-3; 13 bases align to TRBD2. The CDR3 runs 13 residues. Germline assignment: CDR1 MNHNY and CDR2 SVGAGI (reference sequence). V gave up 5 bases and J gave up 14 bases; unmatched junction bases: 7. The DNA for the CDR3 is TGTGCCAGCAGTCGGGGACTAGCGGGGTCCCTGTATTTT. Its protein product is CASSRGLAGSLYF.

The chain employs TRBV28 and TRBJ1-1; D unresolved. Trimming took off 5 bases at V and 0 bases at J, with 10 bases between the two ends. This CDR3 region has 14 residues. Germline CDR1 is MDHEN and CDR2 is SYDVKM. The CDR3 loop reads CASSSARVNTEAFF. The CDR3, as DNA: TGTGCCAGCAGTAGTGCGAGAGTGAACACTGAAGCTTTCTTT.

This chain connects TRBV27 to TRBJ2-7, with D perhaps TRBD2 (6 bases). The CDR3 has 13 residues. In germline, CDR1 is MNHEY, CDR2 SMNVEV (reference sequence). Trimming left V 6 bases short and J 7 bases short, with 16 bases between. This CDR3 is CASSRTNYVEQYF. The CDR3 nucleotides read TGTGCCAGCAGCCGGACTAACTACGTGGAGCAGTACTTC.

The CDR3 is CASSVGAVGSPLHF. The CDR3 nucleotides are TGTGCCAGCAGCGTAGGGGCAGTAGGGTCACCCCTCCACTTT. The chain is built from TRBV9 and TRBJ1-6; the D is unclear. V lost 0 bases, J lost 10 bases, and 11 bases lay in between. Germline-derived CDR1 and CDR2 are SGDLS and YYNGEE. The CDR3 consists of 14 residues.

J is TRBJ1-5 and V is TRBV6-2 or TRBV6-3; 7 bases match TRBD1. CDR1 MNHEY and CDR2 SVGEGT come from the germline V gene. J lost 6 bases, V lost 6 bases, and 2 bases had no gene match. CDR3 length: 12 amino acids. This chain's CDR3 is CASSRQGQPQHF. In DNA form, the CDR3 reads TGTGCCAGCAGCAGACAGGGTCAGCCCCAGCATTTT.

The chain employs TRBV28 and TRBJ1-4, with D perhaps matching TRBD1 (5 bases). V lost 2 bases and J 8 bases, leaving 9 bases between the germline ends. In germline, CDR1 is MDHEN, CDR2 SYDVKM. This CDR3 has 13 residues. The CDR3 sequence is CASSLQGHEKLFF. In DNA form, the CDR3 reads TGTGCCAGCAGTTTACAGGGTCACGAAAAACTGTTTTTT.

The chain recombines TRBV27 with TRBJ1-5, with D perhaps TRBD1 (6 bases). The CDR3 runs 14 residues. V was pared by 3 bases and J by 4 bases, with 10 bases between. Germline CDR1 is MNHEY and CDR2 is SMNVEV (reference sequence). CDR3 region: CASSFYGQNQPQHF. In nucleotides, the CDR3 is TGTGCCAGCAGTTTCTATGGACAGAATCAGCCCCAGCATTTT.

V is TRBV11-2 and J is TRBJ2-3, with 12 nucleotides matching TRBD2. V was clipped by 1 base and J by 4 bases; unmatched bases: 0. Germline V lookup: CDR1 SGHAT, CDR2 FQNNGV. CDR3 length equals 15 residues. The CDR3 nucleotides are TGTGCCAGCAGCTTAGCTAGCGGGGGGGCAGATACGCAGTATTTT. It yields the protein CASSLASGGADTQYF.

The rearrangement joins TRBV5-6 to TRBJ1-2; D ambiguous. V dropped 1 base and J dropped 7 bases, with 8 bases sitting between them. This CDR3 contains 12 residues. CDR1 is SGHDT and CDR2 is YYEEEE in the germline V gene. The CDR3 reads CASSLLVSGYTF. The CDR3 nucleotides are TGTGCCAGCAGCTTGCTGGTGAGTGGCTACACCTTC.

The genes are TRBV25-1 and TRBJ2-1; 9 positions match TRBD2. Germline V gene data show CDR1 as MGHDK and CDR2 as SYGVNS. CDR3 length: 14 residues. J lost 3 bases, V lost 5 bases, and 2 bases had no gene match. The CDR3 sequence: CASSFSGGYNEQFF. The CDR3 bases are TGTGCCAGCAGTTTTAGCGGGGGCTACAATGAGCAGTTCTTC.

The V and J genes are TRBV19 and TRBJ1-1, with D tentatively TRBD1 (5 bases). Trimming pared 2 bases from V and 8 bases from J, leaving 18 bases between. Germline V CDR1 and CDR2: LNHDA, SQIVND (reference sequence). The CDR3 is 15 residues long. The CDR3 DNA sequence: TGTGCCAGTAGTATACCGGACCAAAACAGGCTAGAAGCTTTCTTT. Amino acids: CASSIPDQNRLEAFF. The full variable domain, completed using reference TRBV19 and TRBJ1-1, is DGGITQSPKYLFRKEGQNVTLSCEQNLNHDAMYWYRQDPGQGLRLIYYSQIVNDFQKGDIAEGYSVSREKKESFPLTVTSAQKNPTAFYLCASSIPDQNRLEAFFGQGTRLTVV.

CDR3 loop: CASSFLGQGTGELFF. The CDR3 DNA is TGTGCCAGCAGCTTTTTGGGACAGGGGACCGGGGAGCTGTTTTTT. The chain is built from TRBV7-8 and TRBJ2-2; TRBD1 matches 10 bases. The CDR3 has 15 residues. The junction had 3 bases not matched to a gene; V was cut back by 3 bases and J by 5 bases. From germline, CDR1 is SGHVS and CDR2 FQNEAQ.

V and J are TRBV24-1 and TRBJ1-5, with a tentative D call TRBD1 (6 bases). Deletions cut 2 bases from V and 2 bases from J, with 12 bases between. This CDR3 contains 16 residues. Germline V gives CDR1 KGHDR, CDR2 SFDVKD. Written as DNA, the CDR3 is TGTGCCACCAGTGATTCTTACAGGGTTGGCAATCAGCCCCAGCATTTT. Its translation: CATSDSYRVGNQPQHF.

This clone showed up just once. This chain connects TRBV6-1 to TRBJ1-2, with D tentatively TRBD1 (5 bases). In germline, CDR1 is MNHNS, CDR2 SASEGT. Trimming took 0 bases from V and 7 from J, leaving 12 bases between them. This CDR3 comprises 14 residues. The CDR3 here is CASSEAAGRGGYTF. CDR3 in DNA: TGTGCCAGCAGTGAAGCGGCAGGGAGAGGTGGCTACACCTTC.

The V call is TRBV12-3 or TRBV12-4, the J call TRBJ1-1; D remains unclear. This CDR3 spans 13 amino acids. Trimming took off 2 bases at V and 1 base at J, with 5 bases between the two ends. CDR3 DNA sequence: TGTGCCAGCAGTTTAAACGGGAACACTGAAGCTTTCTTT. This codes for CASSLNGNTEAFF.